This TCR beta chain was recorded in a study of shared clonotypes between healthy human individuals. Clones were sequenced by immunoSEQ multiplex PCR, and TCRdb holds only the in-frame ones, with some missing. Of 2 million to 2.5 million clones in the sample, 85% to 95% were seen once. There are 14 residues in the CDR3. Per germline, CDR1 MDHEN and CDR2 SYDVKM. The V end was cut by 7 bases, the J end by 4 bases, with 13 bases between. The source of this sequence is a man aged 18 to 29 in good health. The chain has TRBV28 and TRBJ2-2; D remains ambiguous. The specimen sequenced was naive CD4+ T cells sorted from blood. Subset meaning: CD45RA+ positively selected. The DNA for the CDR3 is TGTGCCAGCACCCAAAGGACGGTCACCGGGGAGCTGTTTTTT. Translating gives CASTQRTVTGELFF.